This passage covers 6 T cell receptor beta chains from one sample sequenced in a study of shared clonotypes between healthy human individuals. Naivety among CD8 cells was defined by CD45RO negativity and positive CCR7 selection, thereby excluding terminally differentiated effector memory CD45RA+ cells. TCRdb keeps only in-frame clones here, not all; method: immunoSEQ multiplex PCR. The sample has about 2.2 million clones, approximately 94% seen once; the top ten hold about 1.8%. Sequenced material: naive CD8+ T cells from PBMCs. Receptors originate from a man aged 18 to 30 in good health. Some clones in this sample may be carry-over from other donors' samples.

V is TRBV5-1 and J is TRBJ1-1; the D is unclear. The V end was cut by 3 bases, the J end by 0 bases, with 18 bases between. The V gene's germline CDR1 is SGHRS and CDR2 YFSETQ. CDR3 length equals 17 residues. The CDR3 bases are TGCGCCAGCAGCTCCCTTTGGTCCCCGGTCATGAACACTGAAGCTTTCTTT. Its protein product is CASSSLWSPVMNTEAFF.

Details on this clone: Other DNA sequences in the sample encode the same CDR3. The CDR3 DNA sequence: TGTGCCAGCAGCTTTGGCGGCCTCTACGAGCAGTACTTC. This codes for CASSFGGLYEQYF. The chain joins TRBV11-2 to TRBJ2-7; no firm D call. The germline V gene encodes CDR1 SGHAT and CDR2 FQNNGV. The ends were cut back, 3 bases at V and 3 bases at J, with 9 bases in the middle. The CDR3 runs to 13 residues. The full variable domain, in which reference TRBV11-2 and TRBJ2-7 provide the parts outside the CDR3, is EAGVAQSPRYKIIEKRQSVAFWCNPISGHATLYWYQQILGQGPKLLIQFQNNGVVDDSQLPKDRFSAERLKGVDSTLKIQPAKLEDSAVYLCASSFGGLYEQYFGPGTRLTVT.

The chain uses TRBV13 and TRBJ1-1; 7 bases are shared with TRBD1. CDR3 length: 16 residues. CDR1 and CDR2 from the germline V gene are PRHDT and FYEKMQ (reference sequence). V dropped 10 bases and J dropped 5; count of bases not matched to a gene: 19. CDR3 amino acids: CANLGVSPTGSTEAFF. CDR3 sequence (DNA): TGTGCCAACCTAGGCGTTTCTCCGACAGGGAGTACTGAAGCTTTCTTT.

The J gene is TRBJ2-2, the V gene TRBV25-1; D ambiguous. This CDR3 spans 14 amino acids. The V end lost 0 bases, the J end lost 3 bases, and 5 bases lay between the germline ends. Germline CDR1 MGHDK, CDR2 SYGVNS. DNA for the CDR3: TGTGCCAGCAGTGAATACATGGACACCGGGGAGCTGTTTTTT. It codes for CASSEYMDTGELFF. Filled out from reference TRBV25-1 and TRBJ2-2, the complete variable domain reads EADIYQTPRYLVIGTGKKITLECSQTMGHDKMYWYQQDPGMELHLIHYSYGVNSTEKGDLSSESTVSRIRTEHFPLTLESARPSHTSQYLCASSEYMDTGELFFGEGSRLTVL.

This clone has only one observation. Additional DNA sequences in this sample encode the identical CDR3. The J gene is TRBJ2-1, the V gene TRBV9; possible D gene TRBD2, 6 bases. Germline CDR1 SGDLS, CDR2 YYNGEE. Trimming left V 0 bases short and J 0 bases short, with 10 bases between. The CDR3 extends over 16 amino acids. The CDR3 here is CASSVGSSGSYNEQFF. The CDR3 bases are TGTGCCAGCAGCGTAGGTAGTAGCGGCTCCTACAATGAGCAGTTCTTC.

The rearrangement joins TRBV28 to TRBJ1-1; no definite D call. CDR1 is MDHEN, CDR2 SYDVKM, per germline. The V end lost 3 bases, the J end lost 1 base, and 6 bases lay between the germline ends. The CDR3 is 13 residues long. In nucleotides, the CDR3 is TGTGCCAGCAGTTTCCCTTGGAACACTGAAGCTTTCTTT. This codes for CASSFPWNTEAFF.